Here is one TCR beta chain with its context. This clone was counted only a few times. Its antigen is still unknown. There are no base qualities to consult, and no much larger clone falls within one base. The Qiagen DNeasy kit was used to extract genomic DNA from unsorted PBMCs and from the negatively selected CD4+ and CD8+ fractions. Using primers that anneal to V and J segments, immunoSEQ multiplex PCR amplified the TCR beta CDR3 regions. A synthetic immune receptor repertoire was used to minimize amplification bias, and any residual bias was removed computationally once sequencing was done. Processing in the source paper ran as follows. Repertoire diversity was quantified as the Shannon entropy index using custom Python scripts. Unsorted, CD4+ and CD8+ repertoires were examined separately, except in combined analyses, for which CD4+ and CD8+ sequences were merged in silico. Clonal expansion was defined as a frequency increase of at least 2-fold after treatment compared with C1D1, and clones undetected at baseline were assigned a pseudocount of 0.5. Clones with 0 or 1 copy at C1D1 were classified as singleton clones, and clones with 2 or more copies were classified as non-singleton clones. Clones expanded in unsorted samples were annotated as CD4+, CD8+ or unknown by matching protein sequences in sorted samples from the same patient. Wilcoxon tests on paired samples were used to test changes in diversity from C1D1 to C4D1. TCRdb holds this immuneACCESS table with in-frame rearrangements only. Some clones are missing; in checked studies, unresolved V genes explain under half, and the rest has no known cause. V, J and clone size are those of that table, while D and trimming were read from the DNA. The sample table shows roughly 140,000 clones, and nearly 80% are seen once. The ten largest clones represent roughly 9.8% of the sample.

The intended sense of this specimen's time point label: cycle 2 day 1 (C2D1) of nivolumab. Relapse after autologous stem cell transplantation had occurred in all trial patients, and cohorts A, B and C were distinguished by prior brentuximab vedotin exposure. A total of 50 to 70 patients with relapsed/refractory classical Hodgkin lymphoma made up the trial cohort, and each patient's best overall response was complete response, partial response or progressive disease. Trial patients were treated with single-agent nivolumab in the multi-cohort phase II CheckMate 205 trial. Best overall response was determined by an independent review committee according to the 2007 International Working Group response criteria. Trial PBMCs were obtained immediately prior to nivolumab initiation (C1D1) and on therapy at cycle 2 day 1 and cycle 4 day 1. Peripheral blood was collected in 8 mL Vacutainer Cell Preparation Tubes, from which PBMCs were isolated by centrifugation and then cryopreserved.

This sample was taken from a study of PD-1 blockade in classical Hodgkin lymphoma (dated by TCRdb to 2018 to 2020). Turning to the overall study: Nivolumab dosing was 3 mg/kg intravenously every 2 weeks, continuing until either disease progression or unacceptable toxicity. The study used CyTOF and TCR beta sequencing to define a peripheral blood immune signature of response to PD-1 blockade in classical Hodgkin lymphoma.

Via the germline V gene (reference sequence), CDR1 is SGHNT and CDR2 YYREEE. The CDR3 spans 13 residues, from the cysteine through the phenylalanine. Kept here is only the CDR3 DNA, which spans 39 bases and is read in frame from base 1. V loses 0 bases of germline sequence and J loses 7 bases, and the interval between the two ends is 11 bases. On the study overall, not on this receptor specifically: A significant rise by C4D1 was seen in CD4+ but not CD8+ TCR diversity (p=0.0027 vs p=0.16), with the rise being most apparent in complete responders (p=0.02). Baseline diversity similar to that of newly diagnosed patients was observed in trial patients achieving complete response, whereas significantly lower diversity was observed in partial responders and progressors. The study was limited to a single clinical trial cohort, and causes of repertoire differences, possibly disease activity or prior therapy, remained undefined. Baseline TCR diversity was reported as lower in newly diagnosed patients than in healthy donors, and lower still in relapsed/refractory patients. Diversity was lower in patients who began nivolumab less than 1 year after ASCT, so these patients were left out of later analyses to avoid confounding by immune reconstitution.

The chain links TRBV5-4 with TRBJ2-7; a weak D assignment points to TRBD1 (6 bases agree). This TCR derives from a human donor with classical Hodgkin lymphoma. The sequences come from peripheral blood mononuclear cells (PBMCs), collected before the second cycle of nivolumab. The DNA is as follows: TGTGCCAGCAGCTTGGATCTTGACAGGGAGCAGTACTTC. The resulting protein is CASSLDLDREQYF. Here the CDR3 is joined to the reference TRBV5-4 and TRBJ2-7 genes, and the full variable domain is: ETGVTQSPTHLIKTRGQQVTLRCSSQSGHNTVSWYQQALGQGPQFIFQYYREEENGRGNFPPRFSGLQFPNYSSELNVNALELDDSALYLCASSLDLDREQYFGPGTRLTVT.